This T cell receptor (beta chain) was captured in a study of shared clonotypes between healthy human individuals. Data came from immunoSEQ multiplex PCR; TCRdb stores just in-frame clones and leaves some out. The sample lists about 1.1 million clones, 78% occurring once. The germline CDR1 and CDR2 sequences are SGHDT and YYEEEE. The CDR3 runs 15 residues. Trimming removed 2 bases from V and 7 bases from J, with 19 bases in between. This chain links TRBV5-6 with TRBJ2-7; the D gene could be TRBD1 or TRBD2 (5 bases each). The clonotype originates from a man between 18 and 35 years old in good health. Some clones in this sample may be carry-over from other donors' samples. The specimen sequenced was memory CD4+ T cells from PBMCs. Noted subset: CD45RA-negative fraction. The CDR3, as DNA: TGTGCCAGCAGCTTTCCCGGGGCGGGCCCGGGAGAGCAGTACTTC. Its protein product is CASSFPGAGPGEQYF.